This T cell receptor (beta chain) was captured in a study of cytomegalovirus exposure and HLA in healthy donors. About the research overall: In a later analysis, it was reported that the approximately 110 validation repertoires had been produced on the same platform as the roughly 610 repertoires belonging to the first cohort.

Clones were sequenced by immunoSEQ multiplex PCR, and TCRdb holds only the in-frame ones, with some missing. In the table there are 82,000 or so clones, roughly 94% of which are singletons. Germline lookup yields CDR1 LGHNT and CDR2 FRNRAP. There are 13 residues in the CDR3. V was clipped by 6 bases and J by 4 bases, with 12 bases between them. This clone was picked up one time. Sequencing was done on a sample of PBMCs. The rearrangement links TRBV12-5 to TRBJ2-5; a possible D gene is TRBD2 (5 bases). The sequence was obtained from a woman aged 18 to 35 in good health and CMV-seronegative. The CDR3 region has the DNA TGTGCTAGTGGGAGGGCGGGTGTAGAGACCCAGTACTTC. The encoded protein is CASGRAGVETQYF.